These T cell receptor beta chains were read from a single sample in a study of blood T cells in healthy people across ages. A single record per CDR3 protein comes from TCRdb applying MiXCR to the 5' RACE reads. Among about 540,000 distinct CDR3 sequences, about 25% were seen once, and the ten largest hold approximately 10%. The sample also formed part of further work on T cells of mothers and their children.

The sample consisted of blood. The receptors here all came from a boy younger than 18 in good health. Both conserved end residues are part of each CDR3. The D gene is left open where the match is weak. For some rows the clone size is stated as once, few or many, or as a class when expanded; others skip it.

-	TRBV12-3/TRBV12-4	TRBJ2-7	-	TGTGCCAGCAGCCCCGGGCTAGGTGGAGTCGAGCGGTACTTC	CASSPGLGGVERYF
-	TRBV6-2/TRBV6-3	TRBJ2-5	-	TGTGCCAGCAGTCGACAGTGGGGAGAGACCCAGTACTTC	CASSRQWGETQYF
TRBD1	TRBV6-1	TRBJ2-7	many	TGTGCCAGCAGTGTTCCCGGACAGGGGGGATTCGCCTACGAGCAGTACTTC	CASSVPGQGGFAYEQYF
-	TRBV5-1	TRBJ2-1	-	TGCGCCAGCAGGCCGGAAACGAGGACAAAAATCTACAATGAGCAGTTCTTC	CASRPETRTKIYNEQFF
TRBD2	TRBV20-1	TRBJ2-1	-	TGCAGTGCTAGAGATGCGGGGGTAGCCGACAATGAGCAGTTCTTC	CSARDAGVADNEQFF
-	TRBV20-1	TRBJ2-1	few	TGCAGTGCTAGAGATCCGTGGAGGCAGACGGATGAGCAGTTCTTC	CSARDPWRQTDEQFF
-	TRBV12-3/TRBV12-4	TRBJ1-5	few	TGTGCCAGCAGTTTAGGGGCAGGAACAAATCAGCCCCAGCATTTT	CASSLGAGTNQPQHF
TRBD2	TRBV20-1	TRBJ2-7	-	TGCAGTGCTAGAGATTACGGGGGGGCCTCCTACGAGCAGTACTTC	CSARDYGGASYEQYF
TRBD2	TRBV4-3	TRBJ2-1	-	TGCGCCAGCAGCAGTACTAGCGGGGGGGTTATTGAGCAGTTCTTC	CASSSTSGGVIEQFF
TRBD1	TRBV6-5	TRBJ1-3	-	TGTGCCAGCAGTAGAAACAGGGGCAGTTCTGGAAACACCACATATTTT	CASSRNRGSSGNTTYF
-	TRBV29-1	TRBJ1-1	-	TGCAGCGTTGCCGGGACGGGAACGATGAACACTGAAGCTTTCTTT	CSVAGTGTMNTEAFF
TRBD1	TRBV7-2	TRBJ2-7	once	TGTGCCAGCAGCCGTTCGTTGACAGGGAACGAGCAGTACTTC	CASSRSLTGNEQYF
TRBD1	TRBV7-9	TRBJ1-2	few	TGTGCCAGCAGACCCCGGGATACAGGGGACTATGGCTACACCTTC	CASRPRDTGDYGYTF
-	TRBV10-3	TRBJ1-4	few	TGTGCCATCAGCCCCATTGCTTTACCAACTAATGAAAAACTGTTTTTT	CAISPIALPTNEKLFF
TRBD2	TRBV6-2/TRBV6-3	TRBJ2-1	few	TGTGCCAGCAGCCGTAAGGGCGGGGGGGTCACCTACAATGAGCAGTTCTTC	CASSRKGGGVTYNEQFF
-	TRBV6-2/TRBV6-3	TRBJ1-5	-	TGTGCCAGCAGTTACGGTCAGGGCCTTCAGCCTCAGCATTTT	CASSYGQGLQPQHF
-	TRBV25-1	TRBJ2-3	-	TGTGCCAGCAGTGACGGGGAACCAGATACGCAGTATTTT	CASSDGEPDTQYF
TRBD1	TRBV6-5	TRBJ2-7	-	TGTGCCAGCCGGACAGGGGGGACCAGGGAGCAGTACTTC	CASRTGGTREQYF
-	TRBV12-3/TRBV12-4	TRBJ1-2	-	TGTGCCAGCAGTGACGACATTGGGGGTTCCTATGGCTACACCTTC	CASSDDIGGSYGYTF
-	TRBV19	TRBJ2-2	-	TGTGCCAGTGACTTAGGCGGGGAGCTGTTTTTT	CASDLGGELFF
-	TRBV2	TRBJ2-2	-	TGTGCCAGCAGGGAGGGATCGAACACCGGGGAGCTGTTTTTT	CASREGSNTGELFF
-	TRBV28	TRBJ1-5	few	TGTGCCAGCAGTTTATCTTGGGCCAGCAATCAGCCCCAGCATTTT	CASSLSWASNQPQHF
TRBD2	TRBV20-1	TRBJ2-3	-	TGCAGTGCTCTCGGGGGGGCCGGCACAGATACGCAGTATTTT	CSALGGAGTDTQYF
TRBD1	TRBV5-1	TRBJ2-7	few	TGCGCCAGCAGCTTGGCCCTAAGGGGGCGGGAGCAGTACTTC	CASSLALRGREQYF
-	TRBV7-2	TRBJ2-5	-	TGTGCCAGCAGCCGCAAACTGGACCAGCAAGAGACCCAGTACTTC	CASSRKLDQQETQYF
TRBD2	TRBV3-1	TRBJ2-5	-	TGTGCCAGCAGCCAAGGACTAGCGGGAGGGCCGGGAGAGACCCAGTACTTC	CASSQGLAGGPGETQYF
TRBD2	TRBV20-1	TRBJ2-5	-	TGCAGTGCTAGAGGGGGACTAGCGGACCAAGAGACCCAGTACTTC	CSARGGLADQETQYF
TRBD2	TRBV6-5	TRBJ2-2	-	TGTGCCAGCAGTTACTCGGCTAGCGGTACCGGGGAGCTGTTTTTT	CASSYSASGTGELFF
-	TRBV10-3	TRBJ2-7	few	TGTGCCATCAGTGGATTACTCGCCTCCTACGAGCAGTACTTC	CAISGLLASYEQYF
TRBD2	TRBV27	TRBJ2-7	once	TGTGCCAGCAGTTTACGCGGACTAGCCGGTAGCTCCTACGAGCAGTACTTC	CASSLRGLAGSSYEQYF
TRBD1	TRBV24-1	TRBJ1-4	-	TGTGCCACCAGTGATACAGGGGCAACTAATGAAAAACTGTTTTTT	CATSDTGATNEKLFF
TRBD1	TRBV28	TRBJ2-3	-	TGTGCCAGCAGGAAATCAACAGGGGTTGTAGATACGCAGTATTTT	CASRKSTGVVDTQYF
-	TRBV15	TRBJ1-2	few	TGTGCCACCAGCAGTGGCATTGGGCTCTATGGCTACACCTTC	CATSSGIGLYGYTF
TRBD1	TRBV3-1	TRBJ2-7	many	TGTGCCAGCAGCCACACCCTGGGGACAGGGGACAACGAGCAGTACTTC	CASSHTLGTGDNEQYF
-	TRBV28	TRBJ2-2	-	TGTGCCAGCAGTTCTTTCAGGGGGGAGCTGTTTTTT	CASSSFRGELFF
-	TRBV6-2/TRBV6-3	TRBJ2-1	many	TGTGCCAGCAGTATGGCGCCAAGCTCCTACAATGAGCAGTTCTTC	CASSMAPSSYNEQFF
-	TRBV11-2	TRBJ1-4	-	TGTGCCAGCAGCTTAGATTATGAACCGGGTAATGAAAAACTGTTTTTT	CASSLDYEPGNEKLFF
TRBD2	TRBV12-3/TRBV12-4	TRBJ2-1	-	TGTGCCAGCAGTTTGGGGGCTAGCGGGAGTGATGAGCAGTTCTTC	CASSLGASGSDEQFF
-	TRBV28	TRBJ2-7	-	TGTGCCAGCAGTCCTCGGGGGGCAGGGAGAGACGAGCAGTACTTC	CASSPRGAGRDEQYF
-	TRBV9	TRBJ2-5	-	TGTGCCAGCAGCCCCCTGGGGGCTAGCTTAGAGACCCAGTACTTC	CASSPLGASLETQYF
-	TRBV13	TRBJ2-7	few	TGTGCCAGCAGAGAGCGGGCAAGTCGAAGCTCCTACGAGCAGTACTTC	CASRERASRSSYEQYF
-	TRBV27	TRBJ1-5	-	TGTGCCAGCAGTTTCCCCCTGGGGGATAGCAATCAGCCCCAGCATTTT	CASSFPLGDSNQPQHF
-	TRBV5-1	TRBJ2-7	few	TGCGCCAGCAGCTTGGACGGGACCAGGGGTGACGAGCAGTACTTC	CASSLDGTRGDEQYF
-	TRBV2	TRBJ2-6	few	TGTGCCAGCAGTTCGGACCCCTCTGGGGCCAACGTCCTGACTTTC	CASSSDPSGANVLTF
TRBD2	TRBV3-1	TRBJ2-7	-	TGTGCCAGCAGCCTCCAAGGGACTAGCGGGAGCTCCCCCCCCTACGAGCAGTACTTC	CASSLQGTSGSSPPYEQYF
-	TRBV7-9	TRBJ1-1	once	TGTGCCAGCAGCCTTACCTCCAGAAACAGGGTTGGGAGCGCTGAAGCTTTCTTT	CASSLTSRNRVGSAEAFF
-	TRBV29-1	TRBJ1-2	-	TGCAGCGCCCTATCGGGTGGATCCGACTATGGCTACACCTTC	CSALSGGSDYGYTF
TRBD1	TRBV6-1	TRBJ2-1	-	TGTGCCAGCAGTGAAGGGGTCAGGGGGCAGCGAAACTGGTTCTTC	CASSEGVRGQRNWFF
-	TRBV7-6	TRBJ2-4	few	TGTGCCAGCAGCCCCAATACTGACATACGAAAAAACATTCAGTACTTC	CASSPNTDIRKNIQYF
TRBD1	TRBV6-4	TRBJ2-1	-	TGTGCCAGCAGTTCTGGTGAGGGGGCAAATGAGCAGTTCTTC	CASSSGEGANEQFF